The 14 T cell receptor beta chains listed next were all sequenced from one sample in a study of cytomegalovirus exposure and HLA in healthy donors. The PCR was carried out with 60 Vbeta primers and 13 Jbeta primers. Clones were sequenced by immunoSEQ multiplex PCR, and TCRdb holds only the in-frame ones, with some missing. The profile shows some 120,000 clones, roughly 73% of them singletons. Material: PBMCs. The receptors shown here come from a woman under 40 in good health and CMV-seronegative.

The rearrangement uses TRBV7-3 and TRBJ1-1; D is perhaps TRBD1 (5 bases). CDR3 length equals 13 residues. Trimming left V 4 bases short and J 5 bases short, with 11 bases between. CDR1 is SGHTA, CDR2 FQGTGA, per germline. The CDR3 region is CASSSHPGTEAFF. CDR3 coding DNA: TGTGCCAGCAGCTCCCACCCAGGGACTGAAGCTTTCTTT.

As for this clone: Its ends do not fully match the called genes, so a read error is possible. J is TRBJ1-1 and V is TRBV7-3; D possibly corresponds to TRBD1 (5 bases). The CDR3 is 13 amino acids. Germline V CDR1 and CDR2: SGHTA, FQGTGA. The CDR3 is CASSLTGATEAFF. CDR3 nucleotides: TGTGCCAGCAGTTTAACAGGAGCCACTGAAGCTTTCTTT.

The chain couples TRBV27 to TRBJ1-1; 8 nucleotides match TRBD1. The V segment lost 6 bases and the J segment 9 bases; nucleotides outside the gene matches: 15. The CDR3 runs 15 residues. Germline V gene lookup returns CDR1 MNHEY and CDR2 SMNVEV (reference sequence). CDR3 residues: CASSTGTGGKRKAFF. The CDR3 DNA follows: TGTGCCAGCAGCACCGGGACAGGCGGCAAGAGGAAAGCTTTCTTT.

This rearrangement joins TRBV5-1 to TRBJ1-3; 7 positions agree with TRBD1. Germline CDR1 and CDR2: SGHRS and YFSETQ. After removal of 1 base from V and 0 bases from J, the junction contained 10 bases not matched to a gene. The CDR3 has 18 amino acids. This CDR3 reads CASSLLPGTEFSGNTIYF. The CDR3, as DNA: TGCGCCAGCAGCTTGCTCCCCGGGACAGAATTCTCTGGAAACACCATATATTTT.

The CDR3 nucleotides are TGCGCCAGCAGCCCCGGGACAGGGGCAGATACGCAGTATTTT. Translating gives CASSPGTGADTQYF. The rearrangement joins TRBV5-1 to TRBJ2-3; the match to TRBD1 covers 10 bases. The trim removed 4 bases at V and 4 bases at J, leaving 3 bases unmatched. This CDR3 is 14 amino acids long. Germline-derived CDR1 and CDR2 are SGHRS and YFSETQ.

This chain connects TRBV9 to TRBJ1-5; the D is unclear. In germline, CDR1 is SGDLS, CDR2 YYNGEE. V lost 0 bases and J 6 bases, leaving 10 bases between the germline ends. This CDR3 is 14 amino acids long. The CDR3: CASSVGSGSQPQHF. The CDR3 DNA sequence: TGTGCCAGCAGCGTAGGCTCAGGCAGTCAGCCCCAGCATTTT.

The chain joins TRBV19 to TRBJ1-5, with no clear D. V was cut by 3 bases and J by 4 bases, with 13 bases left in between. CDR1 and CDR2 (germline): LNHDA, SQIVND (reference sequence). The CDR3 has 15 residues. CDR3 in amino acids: CASSIGPGGNQPQHF. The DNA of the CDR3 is TGTGCCAGTAGTATTGGCCCGGGTGGGAATCAGCCCCAGCATTTT.

The CDR3 DNA follows: TGTGCCAGCAGACCTAACCGGACAGCCTACAATGAGCAGTTCTTC. Its translation: CASRPNRTAYNEQFF. The chain links TRBV11-2 to TRBJ2-1; a possible D gene is TRBD1 (6 bases). The CDR3 runs to 15 residues. V was trimmed by 6 bases and J by 2 bases, leaving 14 bases between them. Germline V lookup: CDR1 SGHAT, CDR2 FQNNGV.

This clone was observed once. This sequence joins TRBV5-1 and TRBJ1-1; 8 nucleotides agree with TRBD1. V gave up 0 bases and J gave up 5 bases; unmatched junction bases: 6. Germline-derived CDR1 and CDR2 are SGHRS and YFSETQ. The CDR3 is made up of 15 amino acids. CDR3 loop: CASSLDPGGRTEAFF. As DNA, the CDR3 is TGCGCCAGCAGCTTGGACCCAGGGGGCCGGACTGAAGCTTTCTTT.

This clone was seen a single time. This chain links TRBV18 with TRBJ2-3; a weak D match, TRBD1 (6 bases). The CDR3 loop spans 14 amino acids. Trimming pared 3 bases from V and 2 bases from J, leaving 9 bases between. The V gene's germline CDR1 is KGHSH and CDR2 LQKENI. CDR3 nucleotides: TGTGCCAGCTCACCGAGACAGGACACAGATACGCAGTATTTT. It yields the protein CASSPRQDTDTQYF.

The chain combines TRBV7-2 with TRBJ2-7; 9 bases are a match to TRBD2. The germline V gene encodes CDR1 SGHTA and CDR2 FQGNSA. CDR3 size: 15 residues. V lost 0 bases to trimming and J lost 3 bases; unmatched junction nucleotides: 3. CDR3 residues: CASSLAPSGNYEQYF. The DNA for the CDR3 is TGTGCCAGCAGCTTAGCGCCTAGCGGGAACTACGAGCAGTACTTC.

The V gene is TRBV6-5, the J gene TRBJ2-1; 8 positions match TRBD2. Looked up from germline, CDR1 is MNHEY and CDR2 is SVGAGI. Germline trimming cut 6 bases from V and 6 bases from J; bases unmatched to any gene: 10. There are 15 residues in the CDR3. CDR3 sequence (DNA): TGTGCCAGCAGCCAACCCAGCGGGAGTTCCAATGAGCAGTTCTTC. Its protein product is CASSQPSGSSNEQFF.

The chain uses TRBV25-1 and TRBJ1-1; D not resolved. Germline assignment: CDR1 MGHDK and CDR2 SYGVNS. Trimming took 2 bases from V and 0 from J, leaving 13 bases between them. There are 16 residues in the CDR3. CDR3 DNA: TGTGCCAGCAGTGAAGACGGGGAGTATATGAACACTGAAGCTTTCTTT. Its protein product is CASSEDGEYMNTEAFF.

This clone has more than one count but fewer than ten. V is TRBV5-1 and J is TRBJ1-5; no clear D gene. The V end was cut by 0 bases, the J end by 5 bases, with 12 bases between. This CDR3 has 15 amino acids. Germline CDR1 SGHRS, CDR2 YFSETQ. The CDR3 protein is CASSLEPNPDQPQHF. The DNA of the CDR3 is TGCGCCAGCAGCTTGGAACCTAACCCTGATCAGCCCCAGCATTTT.